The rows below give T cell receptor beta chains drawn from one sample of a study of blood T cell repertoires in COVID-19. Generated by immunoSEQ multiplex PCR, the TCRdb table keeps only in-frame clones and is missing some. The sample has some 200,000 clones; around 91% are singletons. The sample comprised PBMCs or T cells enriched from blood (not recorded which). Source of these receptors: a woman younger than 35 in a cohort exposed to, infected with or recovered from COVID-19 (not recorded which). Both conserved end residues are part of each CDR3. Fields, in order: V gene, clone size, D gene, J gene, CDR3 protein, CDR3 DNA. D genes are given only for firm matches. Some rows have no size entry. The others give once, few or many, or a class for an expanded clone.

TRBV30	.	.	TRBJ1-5	CAWTSNSGFRNQPQHF	TGTGCCTGGACTTCGAACTCGGGATTTAGGAATCAGCCCCAGCATTTT
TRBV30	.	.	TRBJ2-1	CAWSVFPGDYNEQFF	TGTGCCTGGTCCGTGTTCCCGGGAGACTACAATGAGCAGTTCTTC
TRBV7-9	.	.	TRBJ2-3	CASSLGERAGKISDTQYF	TGTGCCAGCAGCTTAGGGGAGCGGGCAGGGAAGATTTCAGATACGCAGTATTTT
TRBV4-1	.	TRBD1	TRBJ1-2	CASSHRRGDRDYGYTF	TGCGCCAGCAGCCATCGTAGAGGGGACAGGGATTATGGCTACACCTTC
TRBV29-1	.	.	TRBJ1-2	CSVEEKRGYGYTF	TGCAGCGTTGAAGAGAAGAGAGGCTATGGCTACACCTTC
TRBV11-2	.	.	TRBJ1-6	CASSFVTGSPLHF	TGTGCCAGCAGCTTTGTCACCGGTTCACCCCTCCACTTT
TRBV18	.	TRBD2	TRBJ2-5	CASSPNTGTSGRETQYF	TGTGCCAGCTCACCCAACACCGGGACTAGCGGCAGAGAGACCCAGTACTTC
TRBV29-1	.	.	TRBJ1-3	CSVEDRGAGNTIYF	TGCAGCGTTGAAGATCGGGGGGCTGGAAACACCATATATTTT
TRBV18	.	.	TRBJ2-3	CASSPQTGGALLTDTQYF	TGTGCCAGCTCACCGCAGACGGGGGGCGCGTTACTCACAGATACGCAGTATTTT
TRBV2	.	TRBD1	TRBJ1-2	CASSGALGGDGYTF	TGTGCCAGCAGCGGTGCCCTAGGGGGCGATGGCTACACCTTC
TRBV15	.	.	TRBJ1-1	CASNKAGPVTEAFF	TGTGCCTCCAACAAAGCAGGGCCGGTCACTGAAGCTTTCTTT
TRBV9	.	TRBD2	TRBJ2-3	CASSVAGGTTDTQYF	TGTGCCAGCAGCGTAGCGGGGGGAACTACAGATACGCAGTATTTT
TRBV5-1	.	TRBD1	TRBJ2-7	CASSQGTVTYEQYF	TGCGCCAGCAGCCAGGGGACAGTAACCTACGAGCAGTACTTC
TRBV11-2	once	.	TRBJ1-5	CASSKDSGNQPQHF	TGTGCCAGCAGCAAAGACAGCGGCAATCAGCCCCAGCATTTT
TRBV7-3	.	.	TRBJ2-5	CASSFGQGRETQYF	TGTGCCAGCAGCTTTGGGCAGGGAAGAGAGACCCAGTACTTC
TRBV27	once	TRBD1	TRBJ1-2	CASSFSPGQGNGYTF	TGTGCCAGCAGTTTTTCACCGGGACAGGGGAATGGCTACACCTTC
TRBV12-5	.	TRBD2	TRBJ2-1	CASGLGLAGLYNEQFF	TGTGCTAGTGGTTTGGGCCTAGCGGGACTCTACAATGAGCAGTTCTTC
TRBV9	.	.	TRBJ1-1	CASSVATETEAFF	TGTGCCAGCAGCGTAGCTACTGAAACTGAAGCTTTCTTT
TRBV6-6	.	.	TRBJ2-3	CASRPDRYYSTDTQYF	TGTGCCAGCAGACCTGACAGGTATTATAGCACAGATACGCAGTATTTT
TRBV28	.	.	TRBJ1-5	CASSFPGRGRNQPQHF	TGTGCCAGCAGTTTCCCCGGCAGGGGTCGCAATCAGCCCCAGCATTTT
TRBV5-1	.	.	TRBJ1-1	CASSLSNPNTEAFF	TGCGCCAGCAGCTTGAGCAACCCTAACACTGAAGCTTTCTTT
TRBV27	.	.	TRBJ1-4	CASSLGRNEKLFF	TGTGCCAGCAGTTTGGGCAGGAATGAAAAACTGTTTTTT
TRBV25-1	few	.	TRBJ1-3	CASSGGTVVGNTIYF	TGTGCCAGCAGTGGCGGGACGGTGGTTGGAAACACCATATATTTT
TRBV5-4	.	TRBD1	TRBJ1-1	CASSPRQGDLNTEAFF	TGTGCCAGCAGCCCCCGACAGGGTGATTTGAACACTGAAGCTTTCTTT
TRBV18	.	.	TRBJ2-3	CASSPRGDTQYF	TGTGCCAGCTCACCTAGGGGAGATACGCAGTATTTT
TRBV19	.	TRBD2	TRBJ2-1	CASSVGWASGSFDNEQFF	TGTGCCAGTAGCGTTGGTTGGGCTAGCGGGAGCTTCGACAATGAGCAGTTCTTC
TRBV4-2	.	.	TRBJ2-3	CASSQGGGVSTDTQYF	TGTGCCAGCAGTCAGGGCGGCGGGGTAAGCACAGATACGCAGTATTTT
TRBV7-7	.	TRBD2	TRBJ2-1	CASSLRESYNEQFF	TGTGCTAGCAGCTTGCGGGAGTCTTACAATGAGCAGTTCTTC
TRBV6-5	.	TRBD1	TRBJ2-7	CASSYDGTGGYYEQYF	TGTGCCAGCAGTTACGACGGGACAGGGGGATACTACGAGCAGTACTTC
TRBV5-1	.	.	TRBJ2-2	CASKGQNTGELFF	TGCGCCAGCAAAGGACAGAACACCGGGGAGCTGTTTTTT
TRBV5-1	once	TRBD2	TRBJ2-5	CASSLGQRESQETQYF	TGCGCCAGCAGCTTGGGGCAGCGGGAGTCGCAAGAGACCCAGTACTTC
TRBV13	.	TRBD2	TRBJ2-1	CASSLRLAGRNEQFF	TGTGCCAGCAGCTTACGACTAGCGGGGCGCAATGAGCAGTTCTTC
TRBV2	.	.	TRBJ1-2	CASSERSNYGYTF	TGTGCCAGCAGTGAGAGGAGTAACTATGGCTACACCTTC
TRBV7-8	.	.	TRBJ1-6	CASSLWGDNDNSPLHF	TGTGCCAGCAGCTTATGGGGAGACAATGATAATTCACCCCTCCACTTT
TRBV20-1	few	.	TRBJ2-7	CSARVYVEQYF	TGCAGTGCTAGAGTTTATGTCGAGCAGTACTTC
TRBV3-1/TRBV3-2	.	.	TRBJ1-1	CASSQDQGGTEAFF	TGTGCCAGCAGCCAAGATCAGGGTGGCACTGAAGCTTTCTTT
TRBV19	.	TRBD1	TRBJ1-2	CASSITPLQGANGYTF	TGTGCCAGTAGTATAACCCCACTACAGGGGGCGAATGGCTACACCTTC
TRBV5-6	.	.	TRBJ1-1	CASSPIGPGTGSTEAFF	TGTGCCAGCAGCCCTATCGGTCCGGGCACAGGAAGCACTGAAGCTTTCTTT
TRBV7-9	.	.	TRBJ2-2	CASSLDGSGELFF	TGTGCCAGCAGCTTAGACGGGTCCGGGGAGCTGTTTTTT
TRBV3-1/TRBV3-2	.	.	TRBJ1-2	CASSQDLGTGANYGYTF	TGTGCCAGCAGCCAAGATCTTGGTACAGGCGCTAACTATGGCTACACCTTC
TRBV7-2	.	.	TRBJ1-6	CASSLLSSYNSPLHF	TGTGCCAGCAGCTTACTGAGCTCCTATAATTCACCCCTCCACTTT
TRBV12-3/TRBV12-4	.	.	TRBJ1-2	CASRQTLGGGYTF	TGTGCCAGCAGACAAACCCTGGGGGGTGGCTACACCTTC